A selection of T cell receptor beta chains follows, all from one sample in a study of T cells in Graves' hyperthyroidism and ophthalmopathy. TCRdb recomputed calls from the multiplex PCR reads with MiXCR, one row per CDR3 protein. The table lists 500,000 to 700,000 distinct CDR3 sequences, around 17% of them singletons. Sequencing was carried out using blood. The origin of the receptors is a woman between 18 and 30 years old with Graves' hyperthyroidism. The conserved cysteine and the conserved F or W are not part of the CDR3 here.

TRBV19 ASSADLWDRENTEAF
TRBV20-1 SARVMTWGRGNTEAF
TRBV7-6 ASSFSMVQETQY
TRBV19 ASTDVTDNGQPQH
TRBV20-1 SARDPASGARAEAF
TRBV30 AWSSGRLGETQY
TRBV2 ASSERDRGHGYT
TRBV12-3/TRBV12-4 ASRYMGLAGVEQF
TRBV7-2 ASSLRGTGGVETQY
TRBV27 ASSSREGKLF
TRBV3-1 ASSQGGASGYNEQF
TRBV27 ASSFFPPRQLGNTIY
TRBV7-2 ASSSPGTSGSSGHTQY
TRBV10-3 AISESGVGYGYT
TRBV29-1 SVGGPGGYGTDTQY
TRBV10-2 ASSAGQAYNEQF
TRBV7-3 ASSFFGGAYEQY
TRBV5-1 ASSITRGPDTQY
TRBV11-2 ASSRTGLAGVTNEQF
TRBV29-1 SVSLAVGETQY
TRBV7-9 ASSPPGFSSSPLH
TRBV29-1 SVGQGITDTQY
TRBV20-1 SARGEQGGRNQPQH
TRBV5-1 ASSFSGESYEQY
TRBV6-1 ASSLQGADNSPLH
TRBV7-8 ASSHLGAGQETQY
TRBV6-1 ATIQRDRAYGYT
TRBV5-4 ASSFVGRAGGELF
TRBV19 ASSIGRLGFDEQF
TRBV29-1 SAGGRTEAF
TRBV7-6 ASSLTEGSGNTIY
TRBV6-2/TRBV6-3 ASTNGGLTYEQY
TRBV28 ASSLDRWGLAEGGTYEQY
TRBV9 ASSVSGGVAGELF
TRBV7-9 ASSTGLAGNRGEQF
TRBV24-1 ATGDLTVGTARGATDTQY
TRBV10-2 ASTVLQGAAKNIQY
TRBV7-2 ASSFSVFGNQPQH
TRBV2 ASTLGQPVEQY
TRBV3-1 ASSQDKRGLAGDGEQF
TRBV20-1 SARDRSDVMNTEAF
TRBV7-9 ASSLGDRVDYGYT
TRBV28 ASSYRENIQY
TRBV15 ATSRNRGTGGNQPQH